This T cell receptor (beta chain) was retrieved from a study of Ad26.COV2.S vaccination and SARS-CoV-2 variants. Study summary: The donor belonged to the COV1001 Ad26.COV2.S trial arm.

This table comes from immunoSEQ multiplex PCR, and its TCRdb copy is limited to in-frame clones, with some not included. The table has more than 350,000 clones, 80% to 95% seen once. Findings and caveats of the study: Substantial breadth was reported for post-vaccination spike-specific CD8+ and CD4+ T cells. The TCR breadth and depth analyses may have understated or missed part of the total T cell responses. Those who received vaccine or placebo ended up with similar non-spike TCR breadth.

Documented treatment: roughly 19 received Ad26.COV2.S at low or high dose, single or two shots; a few received placebo; per-sample allocation not given. Sampling was performed 63 days after the first vaccine or placebo injection. The ends were cut back, 3 bases at V and 1 base at J, with 10 bases in the middle. The CDR3 runs 14 residues. Germline assignment: CDR1 MGHDK and CDR2 SYGVNS. As for this clone: Its antigen is not known.

V and J are TRBV25-1 and TRBJ2-7; possible D gene TRBD1, 6 bases. This specimen was peripheral blood, taken in a trial of Ad26.COV2.S vaccine versus placebo. This clonotype originated in a person between 18 and 59 years old who received the Ad26.COV2.S COVID-19 vaccine or a placebo. The CDR3 region is CASSDQQGSYEQYF. The CDR3 nucleotides are TGTGCCAGCAGTGATCAACAGGGATCCTACGAGCAGTACTTC.